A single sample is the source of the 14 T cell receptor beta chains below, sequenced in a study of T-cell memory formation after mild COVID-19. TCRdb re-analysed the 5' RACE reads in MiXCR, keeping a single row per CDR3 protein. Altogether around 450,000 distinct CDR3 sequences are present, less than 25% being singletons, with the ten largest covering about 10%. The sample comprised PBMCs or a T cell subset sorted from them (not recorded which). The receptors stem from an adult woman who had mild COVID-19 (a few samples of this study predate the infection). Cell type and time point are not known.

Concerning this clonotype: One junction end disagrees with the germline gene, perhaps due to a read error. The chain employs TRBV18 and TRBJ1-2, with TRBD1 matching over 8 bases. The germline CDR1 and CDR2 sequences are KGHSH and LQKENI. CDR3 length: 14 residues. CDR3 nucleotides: TGTGCCAGCTCCCCACAGGGGGGACAGTATGGCTACACCTTC. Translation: CASSPQGGQYGYTF.

CDR3 in amino acids: CASNLGASRDTQYF. CDR3 nucleotide sequence: TGTGCCAGCAACTTGGGGGCTTCGAGAGATACGCAGTATTTT. The V and J genes are TRBV12-3 or TRBV12-4 and TRBJ2-3; tentatively, D is TRBD1 (6 bases). This CDR3 contains 14 residues. V lost 7 bases and J lost 5, with 16 bases in between.

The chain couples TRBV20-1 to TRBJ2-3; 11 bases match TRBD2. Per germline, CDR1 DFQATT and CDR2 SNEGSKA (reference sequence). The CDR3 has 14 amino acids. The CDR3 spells CRVAGGPSTDTQYF. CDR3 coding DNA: TGCAGAGTAGCGGGAGGGCCGAGCACAGATACGCAGTATTTT.

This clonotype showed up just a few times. For the CDR3, the DNA is TGTGCCAGCAGCTCAGCTCCAGCAAAAGAGCAGTTCTTC. Translating it yields CASSSAPAKEQFF. V usage is TRBV7-9 and J usage is TRBJ2-1; D remains unclear. Trimming removed 4 bases from V and 10 bases from J, with 14 bases in between. Germline-derived CDR1 and CDR2 are SEHNR and FQNEAQ (reference sequence). The CDR3 contains 13 residues.

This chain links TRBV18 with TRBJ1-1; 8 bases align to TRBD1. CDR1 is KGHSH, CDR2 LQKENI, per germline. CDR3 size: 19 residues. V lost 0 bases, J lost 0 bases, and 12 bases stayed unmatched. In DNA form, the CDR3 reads TGTGCCAGCTCACCACCGGGGGTGATACAGGGGGTGTTGAACACTGAAGCTTTCTTT. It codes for CASSPPGVIQGVLNTEAFF.

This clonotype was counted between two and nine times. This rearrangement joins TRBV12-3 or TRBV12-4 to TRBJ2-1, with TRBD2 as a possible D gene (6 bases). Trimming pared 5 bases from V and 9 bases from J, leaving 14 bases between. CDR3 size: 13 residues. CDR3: CASSLDWRGEQFF. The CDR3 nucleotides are TGTGCCAGCAGTCTGGACTGGAGGGGTGAGCAGTTCTTC.

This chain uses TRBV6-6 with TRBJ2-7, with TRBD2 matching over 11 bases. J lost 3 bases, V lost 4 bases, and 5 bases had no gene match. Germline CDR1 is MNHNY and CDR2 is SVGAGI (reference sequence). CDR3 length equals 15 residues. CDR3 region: CASSSLAGGLYEQYF. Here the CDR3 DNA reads TGTGCCAGCAGTTCCCTAGCGGGGGGACTCTACGAGCAGTACTTC.

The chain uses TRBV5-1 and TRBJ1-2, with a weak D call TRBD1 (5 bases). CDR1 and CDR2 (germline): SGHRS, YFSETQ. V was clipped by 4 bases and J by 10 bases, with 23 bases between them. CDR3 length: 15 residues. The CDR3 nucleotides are TGCGCCAGCAGCGTAAGCAACCGGGACTCCTTCGACTACACCTTC. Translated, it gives CASSVSNRDSFDYTF.

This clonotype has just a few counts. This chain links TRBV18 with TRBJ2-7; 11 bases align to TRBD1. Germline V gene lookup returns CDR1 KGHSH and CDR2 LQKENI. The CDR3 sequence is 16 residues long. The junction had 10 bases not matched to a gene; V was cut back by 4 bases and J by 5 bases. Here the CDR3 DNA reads TGTGCCAGCTCACGCACCGGGACAGGGGGGTACCACGAGCAGTACTTC. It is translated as CASSRTGTGGYHEQYF. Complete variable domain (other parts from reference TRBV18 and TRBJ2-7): NAGVMQNPRHLVRRRGQEARLRCSPMKGHSHVYWYRQLPEEGLKFMVYLQKENIIDESGMPKERFSAEFPKEGPSILRIQQVVRGDSAAYFCASSRTGTGGYHEQYFGPGTRLTVT.

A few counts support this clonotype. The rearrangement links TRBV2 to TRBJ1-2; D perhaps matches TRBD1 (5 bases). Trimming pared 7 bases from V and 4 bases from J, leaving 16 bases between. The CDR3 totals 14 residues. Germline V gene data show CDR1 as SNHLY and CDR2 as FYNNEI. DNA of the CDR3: TGTGCCAGCAATCAGGGAGTCGTTGGCTATGGCTACACCTTC. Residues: CASNQGVVGYGYTF.

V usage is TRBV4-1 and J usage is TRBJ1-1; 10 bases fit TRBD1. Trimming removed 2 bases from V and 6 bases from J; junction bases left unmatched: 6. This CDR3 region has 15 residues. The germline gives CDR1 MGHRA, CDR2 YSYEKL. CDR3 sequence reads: CASSQNRDRGSEAFF. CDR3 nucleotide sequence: TGCGCCAGCAGCCAAAACCGGGACAGGGGATCTGAAGCTTTCTTT.

The CDR3 DNA reads TGCAGTGCTAGAGTGGATCAGGGACAGGGCCCGTATGGCTACACCTTC. This sequence encodes CSARVDQGQGPYGYTF. V is TRBV20-1 and J is TRBJ1-2; 9 bases fit TRBD1. This CDR3 contains 16 residues. V was pared by 1 base and J by 5 bases, with 11 bases of the junction left unmatched. Looked up from germline, CDR1 is DFQATT and CDR2 is SNEGSKA (reference sequence).

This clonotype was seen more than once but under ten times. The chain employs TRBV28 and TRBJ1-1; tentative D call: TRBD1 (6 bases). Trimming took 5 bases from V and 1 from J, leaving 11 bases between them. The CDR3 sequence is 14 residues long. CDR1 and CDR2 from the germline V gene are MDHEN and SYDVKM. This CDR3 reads CASSIHRANTEAFF. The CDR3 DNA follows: TGTGCCAGCAGTATACACAGGGCGAACACTGAAGCTTTCTTT.

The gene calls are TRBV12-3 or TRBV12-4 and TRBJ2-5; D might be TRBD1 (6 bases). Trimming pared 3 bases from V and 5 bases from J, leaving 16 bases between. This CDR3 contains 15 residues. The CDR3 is CASSFSRGSGETQYF. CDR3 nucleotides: TGTGCCAGCAGTTTTAGCAGGGGCTCAGGGGAGACCCAGTACTTC.